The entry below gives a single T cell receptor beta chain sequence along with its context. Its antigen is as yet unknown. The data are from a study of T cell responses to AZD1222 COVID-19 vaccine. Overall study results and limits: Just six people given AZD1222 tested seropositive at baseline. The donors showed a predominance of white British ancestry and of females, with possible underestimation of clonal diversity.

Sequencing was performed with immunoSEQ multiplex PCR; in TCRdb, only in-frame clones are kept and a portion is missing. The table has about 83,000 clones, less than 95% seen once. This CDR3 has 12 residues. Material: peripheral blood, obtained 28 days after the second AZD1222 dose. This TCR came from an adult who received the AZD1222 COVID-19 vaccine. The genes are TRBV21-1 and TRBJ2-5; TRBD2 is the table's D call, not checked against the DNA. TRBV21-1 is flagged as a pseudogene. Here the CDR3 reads CASPRGRETQYF. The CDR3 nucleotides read TGTGCCAGCCCCCGTGGTAGAGAGACCCAGTACTTC.